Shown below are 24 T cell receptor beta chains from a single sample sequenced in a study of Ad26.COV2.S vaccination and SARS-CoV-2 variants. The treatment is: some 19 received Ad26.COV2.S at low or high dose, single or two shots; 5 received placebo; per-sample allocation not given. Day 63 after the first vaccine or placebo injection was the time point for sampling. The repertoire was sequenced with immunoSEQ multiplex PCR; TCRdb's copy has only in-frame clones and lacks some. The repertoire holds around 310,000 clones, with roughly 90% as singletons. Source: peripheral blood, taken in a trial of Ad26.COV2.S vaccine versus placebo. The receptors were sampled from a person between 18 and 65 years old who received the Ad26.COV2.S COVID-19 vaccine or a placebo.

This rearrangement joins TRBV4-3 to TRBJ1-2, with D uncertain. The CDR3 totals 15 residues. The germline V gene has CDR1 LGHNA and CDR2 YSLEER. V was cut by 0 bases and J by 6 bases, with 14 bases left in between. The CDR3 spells CASSQDMGNSNGYTF. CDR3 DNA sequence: TGCGCCAGCAGCCAAGATATGGGCAACTCTAATGGCTACACCTTC.

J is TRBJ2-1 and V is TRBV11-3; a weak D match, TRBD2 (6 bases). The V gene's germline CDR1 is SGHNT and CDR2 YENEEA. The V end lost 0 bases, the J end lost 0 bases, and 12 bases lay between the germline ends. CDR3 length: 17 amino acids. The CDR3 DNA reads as TGTGCCAGCAGCTTAGATCTAGCGAGCATCTCCTACAATGAGCAGTTCTTC. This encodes CASSLDLASISYNEQFF.

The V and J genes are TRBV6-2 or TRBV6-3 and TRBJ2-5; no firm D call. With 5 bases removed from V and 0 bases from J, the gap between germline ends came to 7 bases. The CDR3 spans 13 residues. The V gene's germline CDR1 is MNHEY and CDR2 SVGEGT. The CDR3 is CASSQQYQETQYF. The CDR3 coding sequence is TGTGCCAGCAGTCAACAGTACCAAGAGACCCAGTACTTC.

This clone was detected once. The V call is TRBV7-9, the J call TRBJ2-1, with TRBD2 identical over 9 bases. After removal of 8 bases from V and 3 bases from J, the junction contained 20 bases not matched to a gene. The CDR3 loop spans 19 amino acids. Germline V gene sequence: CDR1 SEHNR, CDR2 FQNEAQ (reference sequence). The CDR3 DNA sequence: TGTGCCAGCGAAAAACTAGCGGGCCACAAACCCAAGATCTACAATGAGCAGTTCTTC. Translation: CASEKLAGHKPKIYNEQFF.

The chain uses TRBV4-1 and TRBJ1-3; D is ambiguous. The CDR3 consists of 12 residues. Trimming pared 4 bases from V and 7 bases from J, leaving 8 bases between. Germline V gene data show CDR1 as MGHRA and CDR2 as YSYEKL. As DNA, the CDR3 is TGCGCCAGCAGCCGAACGGGGAACACCATATATTTT. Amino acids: CASSRTGNTIYF.

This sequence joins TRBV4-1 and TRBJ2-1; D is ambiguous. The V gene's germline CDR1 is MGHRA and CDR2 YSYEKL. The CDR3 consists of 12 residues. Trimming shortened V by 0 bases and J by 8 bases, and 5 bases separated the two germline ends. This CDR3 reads CASSQDGYEQFF. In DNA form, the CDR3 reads TGCGCCAGCAGCCAAGATGGATATGAGCAGTTCTTC.

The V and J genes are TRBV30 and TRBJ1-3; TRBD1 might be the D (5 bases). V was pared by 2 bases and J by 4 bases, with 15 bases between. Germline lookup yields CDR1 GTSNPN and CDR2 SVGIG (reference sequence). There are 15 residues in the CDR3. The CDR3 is CAWSLGTVRGNTIYF. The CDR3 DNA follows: TGTGCCTGGAGTCTAGGGACTGTCCGGGGAAACACCATATATTTT.

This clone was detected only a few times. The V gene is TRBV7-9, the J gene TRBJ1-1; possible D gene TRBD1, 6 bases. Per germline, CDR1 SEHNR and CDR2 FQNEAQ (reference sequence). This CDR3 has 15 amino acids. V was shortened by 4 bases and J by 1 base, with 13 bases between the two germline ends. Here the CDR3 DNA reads TGTGCCAGCAGCTCAGCTAACAGGGAGAACACTGAAGCTTTCTTT. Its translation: CASSSANRENTEAFF.

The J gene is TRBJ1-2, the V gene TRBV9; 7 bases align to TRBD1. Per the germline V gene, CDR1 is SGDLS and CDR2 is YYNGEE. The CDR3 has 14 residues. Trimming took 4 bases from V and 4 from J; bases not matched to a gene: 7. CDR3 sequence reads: CASSLQGGSYGYTF. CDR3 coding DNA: TGTGCCAGCAGCCTCCAGGGGGGATCCTATGGCTACACCTTC.

The CDR3 loop reads CSVESTTGGSYNEQFF. Written as DNA, the CDR3 is TGCAGCGTTGAATCGACGACAGGGGGTTCCTACAATGAGCAGTTCTTC. The J gene is TRBJ2-1, the V gene TRBV29-1, with 9 bases fitting TRBD1. Germline lookup yields CDR1 SQVTM and CDR2 ANQGSEA. The CDR3 has 16 amino acids. J was trimmed by 1 base and V by 2 bases; bases with no gene match: 6.

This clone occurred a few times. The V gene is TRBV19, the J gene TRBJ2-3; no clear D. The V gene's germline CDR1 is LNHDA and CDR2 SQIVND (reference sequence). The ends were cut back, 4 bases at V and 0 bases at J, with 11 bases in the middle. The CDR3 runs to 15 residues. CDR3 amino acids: CASSSFSSSTDTQYF. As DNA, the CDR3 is TGTGCCAGTAGTAGTTTCAGCTCTAGCACAGATACGCAGTATTTT.

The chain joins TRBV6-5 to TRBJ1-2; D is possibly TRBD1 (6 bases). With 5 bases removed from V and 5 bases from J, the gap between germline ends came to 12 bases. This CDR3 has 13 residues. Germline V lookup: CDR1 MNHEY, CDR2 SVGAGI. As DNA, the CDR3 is TGTGCCAGCAGTCCCGACAGGAGTTATGGCTACACCTTC. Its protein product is CASSPDRSYGYTF.

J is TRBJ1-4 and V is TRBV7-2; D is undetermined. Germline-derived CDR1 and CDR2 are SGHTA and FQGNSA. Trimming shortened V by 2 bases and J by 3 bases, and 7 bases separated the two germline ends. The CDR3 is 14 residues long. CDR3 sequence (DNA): TGTGCCAGCAGCTTAAGTCTGGCTAATGAAAAACTGTTTTTT. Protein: CASSLSLANEKLFF.

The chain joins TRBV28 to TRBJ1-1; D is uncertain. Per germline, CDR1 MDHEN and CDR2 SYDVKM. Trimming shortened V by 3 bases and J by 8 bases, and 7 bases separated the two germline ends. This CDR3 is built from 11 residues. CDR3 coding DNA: TGTGCCAGCAGTTTCCCCCCGGAAGCTTTCTTT. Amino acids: CASSFPPEAFF.

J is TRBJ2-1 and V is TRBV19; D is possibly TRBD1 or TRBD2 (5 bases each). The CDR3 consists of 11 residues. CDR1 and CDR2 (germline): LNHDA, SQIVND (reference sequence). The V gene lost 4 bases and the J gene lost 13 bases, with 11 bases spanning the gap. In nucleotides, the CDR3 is TGTGCCAGTAGTACCGGGACGGTACAGTTCTTC. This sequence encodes CASSTGTVQFF. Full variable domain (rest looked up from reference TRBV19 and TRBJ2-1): DGGITQSPKYLFRKEGQNVTLSCEQNLNHDAMYWYRQDPGQGLRLIYYSQIVNDFQKGDIAEGYSVSREKKESFPLTVTSAQKNPTAFYLCASSTGTVQFFGPGTRLTVL.

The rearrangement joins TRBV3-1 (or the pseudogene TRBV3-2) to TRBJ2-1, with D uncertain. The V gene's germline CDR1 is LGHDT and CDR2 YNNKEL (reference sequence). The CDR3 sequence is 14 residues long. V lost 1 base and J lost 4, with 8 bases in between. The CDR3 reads CASSQVDEYNEQFF. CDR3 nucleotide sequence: TGTGCCAGCAGCCAAGTCGACGAGTACAATGAGCAGTTCTTC.

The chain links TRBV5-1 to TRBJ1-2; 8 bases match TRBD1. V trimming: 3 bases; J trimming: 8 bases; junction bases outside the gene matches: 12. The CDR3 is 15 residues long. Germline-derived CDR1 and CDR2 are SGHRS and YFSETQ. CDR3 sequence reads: CASSSSTGEIRGYTF. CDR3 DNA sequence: TGCGCCAGCAGCTCCTCGACAGGGGAAATTCGCGGCTACACCTTC. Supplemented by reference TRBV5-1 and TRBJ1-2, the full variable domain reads KAGVTQTPRYLIKTRGQQVTLSCSPISGHRSVSWYQQTPGQGLQFLFEYFSETQRNKGNFPGRFSGRQFSNSRSEMNVSTLELGDSALYLCASSSSTGEIRGYTFGSGTRLTVV.

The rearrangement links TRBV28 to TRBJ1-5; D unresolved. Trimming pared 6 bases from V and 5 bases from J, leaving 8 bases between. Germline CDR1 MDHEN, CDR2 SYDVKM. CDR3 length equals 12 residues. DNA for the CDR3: TGTGCCAGCAGCCTCTTGCATCAGCCCCAGCATTTT. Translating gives CASSLLHQPQHF.

CDR3 residues: CASSWADTQYF. CDR3 in DNA: TGTGCCAGCAGCTGGGCAGATACGCAGTATTTT. The chain is built from TRBV7-8 and TRBJ2-3; D remains unclear. The V gene's germline CDR1 is SGHVS and CDR2 FQNEAQ. The CDR3 is 11 residues long. Trimming took off 4 bases at V and 4 bases at J, with 3 bases between the two ends.

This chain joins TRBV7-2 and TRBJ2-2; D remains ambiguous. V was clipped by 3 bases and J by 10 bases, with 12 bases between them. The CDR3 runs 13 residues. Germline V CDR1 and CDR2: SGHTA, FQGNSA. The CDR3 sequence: CASSFPIATELFF. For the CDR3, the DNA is TGTGCCAGCAGCTTTCCCATCGCCACGGAGCTGTTTTTT.

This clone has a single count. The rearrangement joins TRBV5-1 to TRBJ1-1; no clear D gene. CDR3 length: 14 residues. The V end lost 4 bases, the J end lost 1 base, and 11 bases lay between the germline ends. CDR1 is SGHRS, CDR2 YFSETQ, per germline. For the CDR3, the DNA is TGCGCCAGCAGCCCGATCGGCTGGAACACTGAAGCTTTCTTT. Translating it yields CASSPIGWNTEAFF.

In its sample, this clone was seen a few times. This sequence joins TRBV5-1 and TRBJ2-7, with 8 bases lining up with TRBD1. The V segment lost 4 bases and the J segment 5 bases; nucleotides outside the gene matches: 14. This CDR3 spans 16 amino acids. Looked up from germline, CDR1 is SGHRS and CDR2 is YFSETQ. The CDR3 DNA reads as TGCGCCAGCAGCAACGGACAGGGAGGCCCCCTTGACGAGCAGTACGTC. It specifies CASSNGQGGPLDEQYV.

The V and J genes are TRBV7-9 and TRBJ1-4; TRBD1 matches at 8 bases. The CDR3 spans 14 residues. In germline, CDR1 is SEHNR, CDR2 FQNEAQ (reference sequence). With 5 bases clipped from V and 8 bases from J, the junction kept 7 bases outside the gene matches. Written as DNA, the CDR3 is TGTGCCAGCAGCCGTGGACAGGGAGGGGAAAAACTGTTTTTT. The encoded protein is CASSRGQGGEKLFF.

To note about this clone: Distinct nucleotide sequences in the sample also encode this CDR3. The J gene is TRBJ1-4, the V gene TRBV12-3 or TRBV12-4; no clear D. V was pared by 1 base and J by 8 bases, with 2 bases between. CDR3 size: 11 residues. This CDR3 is CASSLGEKLFF. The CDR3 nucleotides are TGTGCCAGCAGTTTAGGCGAAAAACTGTTTTTT.